This paragraph covers one T cell receptor (beta chain) sequence. Sequenced by immunoSEQ multiplex PCR; TCRdb stores in-frame clones only, minus some. The repertoire holds about 14,000 clones, with just over 85% as singletons. The germline V gene has CDR1 ENHRY and CDR2 SYGVKD. CDR3 size: 12 residues. V was trimmed by 8 bases and J by 1 base, leaving 8 bases between them. The data were obtained in a study of blood T cell dynamics during melanoma immunotherapy. The time point is: week 3, after first cycle of checkpoint inhibitor. Patients had no prior systemic cancer treatment, immunosuppressants or other active cancers.

This TCR was recovered from a human donor with melanoma. Sequencing was performed on blood, taken from a patient treated with checkpoint blockade. The chain links TRBV10-3 to TRBJ2-5; no clear D gene. Here the CDR3 reads CAIGPGQETQYF. In DNA form, the CDR3 reads TGTGCCATCGGACCGGGCCAAGAGACCCAGTACTTC.